This entry lists 5 T cell receptor beta chains sequenced from one sample in a study of PD-1 blockade in classical Hodgkin lymphoma. Here immunoSEQ multiplex PCR was the method, and the copy in TCRdb shows in-frame clones only, minus some. The sample carries roughly 150,000 clones, about 81% recorded once. Every single patient, without exception, relapsed after autologous stem cell transplantation, and brentuximab vedotin exposure varied. Sequencing was performed on peripheral blood mononuclear cells (PBMCs), taken before the second cycle of nivolumab. These receptors all come from a human donor with classical Hodgkin lymphoma.

The V call is TRBV27, the J call TRBJ2-5, with TRBD2 matching 11 bases. In germline, CDR1 is MNHEY, CDR2 SMNVEV (reference sequence). V trimming: 3 bases; J trimming: 4 bases; junction bases outside the gene matches: 7. The CDR3 is 16 amino acids. Here the CDR3 DNA reads TGTGCCAGCAGTTTGGCTAGCGGGGGGTCCAGAGAGACCCAGTACTTC. Amino acid sequence: CASSLASGGSRETQYF.

V gene TRBV4-1 combines with J gene TRBJ1-3, with D hard to call. The V end lost 1 base, the J end lost 0 bases, and 7 bases lay between the germline ends. Germline V gene data show CDR1 as MGHRA and CDR2 as YSYEKL. CDR3 length: 15 amino acids. The CDR3 DNA sequence: TGCGCCAGCAGCCAAGGGTCGGCCTCTGGAAACACCATATATTTT. This translates into CASSQGSASGNTIYF.

This sequence joins TRBV6-5 and TRBJ2-1; D may be TRBD1 or TRBD2 (5 bases each). The V end lost 5 bases, the J end lost 9 bases, and 14 bases lay between the germline ends. The length of the CDR3 is 13 residues. CDR1 is MNHEY and CDR2 is SVGAGI in the germline V gene. CDR3 DNA: TGTGCCAGCAGTGCTATGGGACGAGGTGAGCAGTTCTTC. Translation: CASSAMGRGEQFF.

The J gene is TRBJ2-7, the V gene TRBV10-3; 10 bases line up with TRBD1. The CDR3 runs to 16 residues. V shed 6 bases, J shed 6 bases, and the junction held 14 bases outside the gene matches. The V gene's germline CDR1 is ENHRY and CDR2 SYGVKD. The CDR3 coding sequence is TGTGCCATCAGGGCCCCCGACAGGGGGCTGGGTACCGAGCAGTACTTC. It encodes CAIRAPDRGLGTEQYF.

This clone is a singleton in its sample. This CDR3 is CASSPGQVNEKLFF. In DNA, the CDR3 is TGTGCCAGCAGCCCCGGGCAGGTGAATGAAAAACTGTTTTTT. This chain uses TRBV7-9 with TRBJ1-4; D is ambiguous. V was cut by 5 bases and J by 5 bases, with 12 bases left in between. Germline assignment: CDR1 SEHNR and CDR2 FQNEAQ (reference sequence). The CDR3 is made up of 14 amino acids.